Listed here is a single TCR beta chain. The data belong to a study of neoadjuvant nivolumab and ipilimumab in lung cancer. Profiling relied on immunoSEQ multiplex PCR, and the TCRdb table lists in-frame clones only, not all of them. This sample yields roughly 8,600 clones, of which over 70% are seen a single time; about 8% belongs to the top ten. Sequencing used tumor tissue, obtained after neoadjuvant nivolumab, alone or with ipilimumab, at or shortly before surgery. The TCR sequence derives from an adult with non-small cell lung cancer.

The DNA for the CDR3 is TGTGCCAGCAGTGAAGGGCGGGGGGCCTACGAGCAGTACTTC. It translates to CASSEGRGAYEQYF. The rearrangement links TRBV27 to TRBJ2-7; 8 nucleotides agree with TRBD2. Germline V lookup: CDR1 MNHEY, CDR2 SMNVEV (reference sequence). The CDR3 loop spans 14 amino acids. The V gene end was trimmed by 5 bases and the J gene end by 2 bases; junction bases not matched to a gene: 5.